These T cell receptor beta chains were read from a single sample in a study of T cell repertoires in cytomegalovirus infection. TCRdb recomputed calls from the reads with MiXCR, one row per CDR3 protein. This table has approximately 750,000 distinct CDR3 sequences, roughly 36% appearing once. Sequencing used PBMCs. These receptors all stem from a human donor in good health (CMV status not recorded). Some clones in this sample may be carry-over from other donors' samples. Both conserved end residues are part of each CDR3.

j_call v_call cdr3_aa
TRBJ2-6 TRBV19 CASSIVDSGANVLTF
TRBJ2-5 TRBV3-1 CASSQLWEAQETQYF
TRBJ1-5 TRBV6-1 CATHSGQNYNQPQHF
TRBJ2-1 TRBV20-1 CSARGRLAGGNEQFF
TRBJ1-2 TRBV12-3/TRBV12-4 CASSSRDRRDYGYTF
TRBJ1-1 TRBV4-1 CASSPGLTKNTEAFF
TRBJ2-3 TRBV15 CSTGGVSTDTQYF
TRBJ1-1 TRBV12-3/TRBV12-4 CASSPPKGGAFF
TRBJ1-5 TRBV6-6 CASNRNREYQPQHF
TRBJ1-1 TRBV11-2 CASSDPDRNTEAFF
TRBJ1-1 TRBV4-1 CASSQDLRTTTEAFF
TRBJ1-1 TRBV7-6 CASSLLNDREAFF
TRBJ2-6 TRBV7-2 CASSLRESLSGANVLTF
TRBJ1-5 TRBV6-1 CASRADARSQPQHF
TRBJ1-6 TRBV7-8 CASSLVGRVSNNSPLHF
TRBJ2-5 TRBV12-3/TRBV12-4 CASSLLGQQETQYF
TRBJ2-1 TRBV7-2 CASSFGTGYNEQFF
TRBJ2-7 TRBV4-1 CASSQEGDLNYEQYF
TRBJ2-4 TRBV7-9 CASSSQNIQYF
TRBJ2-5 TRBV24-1 CATSDRKGAAQETQYF
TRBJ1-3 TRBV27 CASSLTGERTRNTIYF
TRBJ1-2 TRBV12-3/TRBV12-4 CASRSDVAGCGYTF